Listed below are T cell receptor beta chains from one sample, sequenced in a study of CD8+CD57+ T cells in acquired aplastic anemia. TCRdb passed the reads through MiXCR, listing each CDR3 protein once. The sample comprises 150,000 to 180,000 distinct CDR3 sequences, approximately 52% of which are singletons, and around 12% rests with the top ten. The specimen sequenced was sorted CD4+, CD8+, or CD8+CD57+ T cells (not recorded which) from PBMCs. The source is a human donor with aplastic anemia. Each CDR3 is given with its conserved first and last residue. Each record gives: clone size, J gene, D gene, V gene, CDR3 DNA, CDR3 protein. The D gene is left open where the match is weak. Some rows mark clone size as missing; the rest say once, few, many or name a class of expanded clone.

abundance: .
j_gene: TRBJ2-1
d_gene: .
v_gene: TRBV11-2
CDR3nt: TGTGCCAGCAGCTTAGATCAGGGGTCGACCTACAATGAGCAGTTCTTC
CDR3aa: CASSLDQGSTYNEQFF

abundance: .
j_gene: TRBJ1-1
d_gene: .
v_gene: TRBV29-1
CDR3nt: TGCAGCGTTGAAGATCTTCATGGCAGGCTGGACACTGAAGCTTTCTTT
CDR3aa: CSVEDLHGRLDTEAFF

abundance: large
j_gene: TRBJ2-7
d_gene: TRBD1
v_gene: TRBV19
CDR3nt: TGTGCCAGTAGTATCTCAGGGGGCGAAGACGAGCAGTACTTC
CDR3aa: CASSISGGEDEQYF

abundance: few
j_gene: TRBJ1-2
d_gene: .
v_gene: TRBV29-1
CDR3nt: TGCAGCGTTGTCCCCAGTCAAGGCGGTTATGGCTACACCTTC
CDR3aa: CSVVPSQGGYGYTF

abundance: many
j_gene: TRBJ2-1
d_gene: TRBD1
v_gene: TRBV20-1
CDR3nt: TGCAGTGCTCGCAATGACAGGGGGCGCCACAATGAGCAGTTCTTC
CDR3aa: CSARNDRGRHNEQFF

abundance: .
j_gene: TRBJ2-1
d_gene: .
v_gene: TRBV7-8
CDR3nt: TGTGCCAGCAGCCCTACTCGTCGCGGCAATGAGCAGTTCTTC
CDR3aa: CASSPTRRGNEQFF

abundance: many
j_gene: TRBJ1-2
d_gene: TRBD1
v_gene: TRBV24-1
CDR3nt: TGTGCCACCAGTGCCGGGACAGGGGAAACCTTC
CDR3aa: CATSAGTGETF

abundance: once
j_gene: TRBJ2-3
d_gene: .
v_gene: TRBV11-1
CDR3nt: TGTGCCAGCAGCTTAGTGAAAACGGGGGGCCGCGGAGATACGCAGTATTTT
CDR3aa: CASSLVKTGGRGDTQYF

abundance: .
j_gene: TRBJ2-2
d_gene: TRBD1
v_gene: TRBV15
CDR3nt: TGTGCCACCAGCAGAGGACAGGGGGGGAACACCGGGGAGCTGTTTTTT
CDR3aa: CATSRGQGGNTGELFF

abundance: .
j_gene: TRBJ2-7
d_gene: TRBD2
v_gene: TRBV20-1
CDR3nt: TGCAGTGCCTCCGGAGCAAAAGCGGGAGGTGGTGAGCAGTACTTC
CDR3aa: CSASGAKAGGGEQYF

abundance: .
j_gene: TRBJ2-5
d_gene: TRBD1
v_gene: TRBV2
CDR3nt: TGTGCCAGCAGTGAGGACAGGGGAGAGACCCAGTACTTC
CDR3aa: CASSEDRGETQYF

abundance: .
j_gene: TRBJ2-5
d_gene: .
v_gene: TRBV2
CDR3nt: TGTGCCAGCTTTCGGCAGAAGGAGACCCAGTACTTC
CDR3aa: CASFRQKETQYF

abundance: many
j_gene: TRBJ2-1
d_gene: TRBD2
v_gene: TRBV12-3/TRBV12-4
CDR3nt: TGTGCCAGCAACGCGGGGGGGGGCAATGAGCAGTTCTTC
CDR3aa: CASNAGGGNEQFF

abundance: many
j_gene: TRBJ2-7
d_gene: .
v_gene: TRBV29-1
CDR3nt: TGCAGCGTTGAAGATGGCAACAGCTACGAGCAGTACTTC
CDR3aa: CSVEDGNSYEQYF